A single sample is the source of the 30 T cell receptor beta chains below, sequenced in a study of blood T cell repertoires in COVID-19. Using immunoSEQ multiplex PCR, the repertoire was profiled, and TCRdb retains in-frame clones only, with some absent. The data show about 300,000 clones, with around 90% seen just once and around 4.5% held by the top ten. Sequenced input: PBMCs or T cells enriched from blood (not recorded which). The receptors originated from a young woman with acute COVID-19.

The V and J genes are TRBV24-1 and TRBJ2-7; unclear D gene. The germline V gene encodes CDR1 KGHDR and CDR2 SFDVKD. The CDR3 has 11 residues. V was cut by 5 bases and J by 3 bases, with 4 bases left in between. This CDR3 is CATSGGYEQYF. Here the CDR3 DNA reads TGTGCCACCAGTGGCGGCTACGAGCAGTACTTC.

The V and J genes are TRBV28 and TRBJ2-7; 8 bases line up with TRBD2. The CDR3 totals 15 residues. V gave up 2 bases and J gave up 0 bases; unmatched junction bases: 3. CDR1 and CDR2 from the germline V gene are MDHEN and SYDVKM. CDR3 nucleotide sequence: TGTGCCAGCAGTTTAGCGGGAGGCCTCTCCTACGAGCAGTACTTC. This translates into CASSLAGGLSYEQYF.

V and J are TRBV6-4 and TRBJ2-3, with D uncertain. V was clipped by 6 bases and J by 0 bases, with 16 bases between them. CDR1 is MRHNA and CDR2 is SNTAGT in the germline V gene. The CDR3 runs 16 residues. The CDR3 sequence is CASSKKVEPSTDTQYF. CDR3 nucleotide sequence: TGTGCCAGCAGCAAGAAAGTAGAACCGAGCACAGATACGCAGTATTTT.

V is TRBV5-6 and J is TRBJ2-3; 12 positions agree with TRBD2. The CDR3 covers 16 residues. After removal of 0 bases from V and 4 bases from J, the junction contained 3 bases not matched to a gene. CDR1 is SGHDT and CDR2 is YYEEEE in the germline V gene. The CDR3 coding sequence is TGTGCCAGCAGCTTGGAGCTAGCGGGAGGGTCAGATACGCAGTATTTT. This encodes CASSLELAGGSDTQYF.

J is TRBJ1-1 and V is TRBV7-5; the D call in the table, TRBD1, was not verified against the DNA. TRBV7-5 is deemed a pseudogene. This CDR3 spans 18 amino acids. The CDR3 sequence: CARSLHGQGARRNTEAFF. DNA for the CDR3: TGTGCCAGAAGCTTACACGGACAGGGGGCGCGGAGGAACACTGAAGCTTTCTTT.

The rearrangement uses TRBV11-2 and TRBJ1-6, with 7 bases that match TRBD1. There are 15 residues in the CDR3. The J segment lost 4 bases and the V segment lost 5 bases, leaving 5 bases of the junction unmatched. From germline, CDR1 is SGHAT and CDR2 FQNNGV. The CDR3, as DNA: TGTGCCAGCAGCGCCCGGACAGGATATAATTCACCCCTCCACTTT. Translating gives CASSARTGYNSPLHF. Complete variable domain (other parts from reference TRBV11-2 and TRBJ1-6): EAGVAQSPRYKIIEKRQSVAFWCNPISGHATLYWYQQILGQGPKLLIQFQNNGVVDDSQLPKDRFSAERLKGVDSTLKIQPAKLEDSAVYLCASSARTGYNSPLHFGNGTRLTVT.

The chain carries TRBV5-4 and TRBJ1-5; D is uncertain. The V and J ends lost 0 bases and 6 bases respectively, with 7 bases between them. Germline V gene data show CDR1 as SGHNT and CDR2 as YYREEE (reference sequence). This CDR3 spans 13 amino acids. DNA of the CDR3: TGTGCCAGCAGCTTGGACGGGTTTCAGCCCCAGCATTTT. Translated, it gives CASSLDGFQPQHF.

V and J are TRBV27 and TRBJ2-5; 9 bases map to TRBD2. The J segment lost 2 bases and the V segment lost 5 bases, leaving 12 bases of the junction unmatched. Per germline, CDR1 MNHEY and CDR2 SMNVEV (reference sequence). CDR3 length: 17 residues. The CDR3 loop reads CASSAASGNRRQETQYF. In nucleotides, the CDR3 is TGTGCCAGCAGTGCTGCTAGCGGGAACAGACGGCAAGAGACCCAGTACTTC.

The gene calls are TRBV5-1 and TRBJ2-5, with TRBD2 matching 9 bases. The germline gives CDR1 SGHRS, CDR2 YFSETQ. The CDR3 runs 14 residues. With V trimmed by 2 bases and J by 4 bases, 3 bases remained unmatched. The CDR3 coding sequence is TGCGCCAGCAGCTTTCTAGCGGGACGAGAGACCCAGTACTTC. The encoded protein is CASSFLAGRETQYF. The full variable domain, with the rest looked up from reference TRBV5-1 and TRBJ2-5, is KAGVTQTPRYLIKTRGQQVTLSCSPISGHRSVSWYQQTPGQGLQFLFEYFSETQRNKGNFPGRFSGRQFSNSRSEMNVSTLELGDSALYLCASSFLAGRETQYFGPGTRLLVL.

V usage is TRBV5-1 and J usage is TRBJ1-1; D uncertain. The CDR3 is 11 amino acids. Germline V lookup: CDR1 SGHRS, CDR2 YFSETQ. The V and J ends lost 5 bases and 2 bases respectively, with 4 bases between them. The CDR3 bases are TGCGCCAGCAGACTAAACACTGAAGCTTTCTTT. Translation: CASRLNTEAFF.

V and J are TRBV5-1 and TRBJ1-2; unclear D gene. Trimming took off 5 bases at V and 7 bases at J, with 15 bases between the two ends. The germline V gene encodes CDR1 SGHRS and CDR2 YFSETQ. The CDR3 sequence is 13 residues long. The CDR3 reads CASSFLSDSGYTF. CDR3 nucleotide sequence: TGCGCCAGCAGTTTCCTCTCCGATAGTGGCTACACCTTC.

The V gene is TRBV3-1 (or the pseudogene TRBV3-2), the J gene TRBJ2-1; no firm D call. Trimming removed 2 bases at V and 6 bases at J, with 11 bases between. The CDR3 contains 14 residues. Germline V CDR1 and CDR2: LGHDT, YNNKEL (reference sequence). The CDR3 bases are TGTGCCAGCAGCCAAACGATTCTAGGCAATGAGCAGTTCTTC. Translated: CASSQTILGNEQFF.

As for this clone: The junction departs from germline at one end; a sequencing error may be responsible. This chain links TRBV5-6 with TRBJ1-6, with D possibly matching TRBD1 (5 bases). CDR3 size: 14 residues. Germline V gives CDR1 SGHDT, CDR2 YYEEEE. For the CDR3, the DNA is TGTGCCAGCACCTTGTCCTACGGGGGGTCACCCCTCCACTTT. Its translation is CASTLSYGGSPLHF.

The chain combines TRBV2 with TRBJ1-4, with 9 bases lining up with TRBD1. The trim removed 7 bases at V and 5 bases at J, leaving 5 bases unmatched. The CDR3 is 14 residues long. Germline V gives CDR1 SNHLY, CDR2 FYNNEI. CDR3 in amino acids: CASTPGQGNEKLFF. For the CDR3, the DNA is TGTGCCAGCACTCCGGGACAGGGAAATGAAAAACTGTTTTTT.

The rearrangement joins TRBV7-9 to TRBJ1-2; D is ambiguous. The germline gives CDR1 SEHNR, CDR2 FQNEAQ (reference sequence). This CDR3 comprises 17 residues. The V and J ends lost 1 base and 2 bases respectively, with 17 bases between them. CDR3 sequence reads: CASSLGQAITTNYGYTF. In DNA, the CDR3 is TGTGCCAGCAGCTTAGGGCAGGCCATAACAACCAACTATGGCTACACCTTC.

V and J are TRBV5-1 and TRBJ1-6; no clear D gene. The CDR3 length is 15 residues. CDR1 and CDR2 from the germline V gene are SGHRS and YFSETQ. The V end was cut by 3 bases, the J end by 7 bases, with 14 bases between. CDR3 loop: CASSWAALANSPLHF. CDR3 coding DNA: TGCGCCAGCAGCTGGGCGGCTCTAGCCAATTCACCCCTCCACTTT.

This clone has only a few counts. The V call is TRBV6-5, the J call TRBJ2-5; D unclear. The CDR3 has 12 residues. CDR1 is MNHEY, CDR2 SVGAGI, per germline. Trimming cost V 4 bases and J 9 bases, with 12 bases left between them. The CDR3 reads CASSFWSGAQYF. As DNA, the CDR3 is TGTGCCAGCAGTTTTTGGTCCGGTGCCCAGTACTTC.

The chain recombines TRBV5-6 with TRBJ1-2; a weak D match, TRBD1 (5 bases). The CDR3 covers 12 residues. The germline V gene encodes CDR1 SGHDT and CDR2 YYEEEE. The V and J ends lost 3 bases and 4 bases respectively, with 7 bases between them. CDR3 loop: CASSSGLYGYTF. The CDR3 DNA reads as TGTGCCAGCAGCTCGGGACTCTATGGCTACACCTTC.

The V and J genes are TRBV7-9 and TRBJ2-7; possible D gene TRBD2, 6 bases. This CDR3 has 14 amino acids. In germline, CDR1 is SEHNR, CDR2 FQNEAQ (reference sequence). Trimming cost V 5 bases and J 3 bases, with 14 bases left between them. The CDR3 sequence is CASSLSGTGYEQYF. CDR3 sequence (DNA): TGTGCCAGCAGCCTTAGCGGTACCGGCTACGAGCAGTACTTC.

V usage is TRBV7-3 and J usage is TRBJ2-3, with TRBD2 identical over 8 bases. CDR3 length equals 18 residues. Germline CDR1 reads SGHTA; CDR2 reads FQGTGA. Unmatched junction bases numbered 17, after V lost 4 bases and J lost 5 bases. The CDR3 DNA reads as TGTGCCAGCAGCTCACGCCTAGGACTAGCCCGGGGGCAAGATACGCAGTATTTT. It codes for CASSSRLGLARGQDTQYF.

The rearrangement joins TRBV7-2 to TRBJ2-7, with 11 bases that match TRBD2. The germline gives CDR1 SGHTA, CDR2 FQGNSA. The CDR3 extends over 15 amino acids. With 2 bases clipped from V and 7 bases from J, the junction kept 7 bases outside the gene matches. The CDR3 spells CASSLLLAGGGEQYF. Here the CDR3 DNA reads TGTGCCAGCAGCTTACTCCTAGCGGGAGGTGGGGAGCAGTACTTC.

The chain recombines TRBV5-5 with TRBJ2-1; 7 bases map to TRBD2. V was clipped by 3 bases and J by 3 bases; unmatched bases: 9. This CDR3 spans 16 amino acids. The V gene's germline CDR1 is SGHKS and CDR2 YYEKEE (reference sequence). The CDR3 protein is CASSSEAAGIYNEQFF. The CDR3 bases are TGTGCCAGCAGCTCGGAGGCAGCGGGGATCTACAATGAGCAGTTCTTC.

The chain couples TRBV7-3 to TRBJ2-7, with D hard to call. Germline values: CDR1 SGHTA, CDR2 FQGTGA. Trimming pared 5 bases from V and 1 base from J, leaving 12 bases between. The CDR3 consists of 14 residues. Written as DNA, the CDR3 is TGTGCCAGCAGCGTGGGCGCTACGTCCTACGAGCAGTACTTC. This codes for CASSVGATSYEQYF.

This clone has more than one count but fewer than ten. This chain joins TRBV7-2 and TRBJ2-2; D gene uncertain. Germline assignment: CDR1 SGHTA and CDR2 FQGNSA. The CDR3 runs to 16 residues. V was pared by 6 bases and J by 2 bases, with 16 bases between. The CDR3 sequence: CASSSTRFRNTGELFF. CDR3 nucleotide sequence: TGTGCCAGCAGTTCCACTCGATTCCGAAACACCGGGGAGCTGTTTTTT.

The chain carries TRBV28 and TRBJ1-2, with a weak D call TRBD1 (6 bases). The germline V gene has CDR1 MDHEN and CDR2 SYDVKM. The ends were cut back, 6 bases at V and 7 bases at J, with 21 bases in the middle. The CDR3 covers 15 residues. Here the CDR3 DNA reads TGTGCCAGCAGGCTATCGGACGGACAGAGTGTTGGCTACACCTTC. Translating gives CASRLSDGQSVGYTF.

In DNA form, the CDR3 reads TGTGCCAGCAGCCAAGACAGAGGGACAGGCCCACTAAGAGCCAAAAACATTCAGTACTTC. This codes for CASSQDRGTGPLRAKNIQYF. The chain recombines TRBV4-2 with TRBJ2-4; 8 bases are shared with TRBD1. CDR3 length: 20 amino acids. Trimming cost V 0 bases and J 0 bases; bases outside gene matches: 13. Germline lookup yields CDR1 LGHNA and CDR2 YNFKEQ.

V usage is TRBV28 and J usage is TRBJ2-1; D perhaps matches TRBD1 (6 bases). Germline CDR1 reads MDHEN; CDR2 reads SYDVKM. With 1 base removed from V and 6 bases from J, the gap between germline ends came to 13 bases. CDR3 length equals 15 residues. The CDR3, as DNA: TGTGCCAGCAGTTTATTGGACAGTCGGATCAATGAGCAGTTCTTC. This translates into CASSLLDSRINEQFF.

V usage is TRBV2 and J usage is TRBJ2-2; 8 nucleotides line up with TRBD1. This CDR3 is 15 amino acids long. Germline values: CDR1 SNHLY, CDR2 FYNNEI. The trim removed 7 bases at V and 8 bases at J, leaving 12 bases unmatched. As DNA, the CDR3 is TGTGCCAGCATCCCGGGGGACAGGAGAACGGGGGAGCTGTTTTTT. Its protein is CASIPGDRRTGELFF.

The gene calls are TRBV13 and TRBJ2-3; 8 bases map to TRBD2. Germline values: CDR1 PRHDT, CDR2 FYEKMQ (reference sequence). J was trimmed by 5 bases and V by 2 bases; bases with no gene match: 3. CDR3 length equals 14 residues. Written as DNA, the CDR3 is TGTGCCAGCAGCTTACGGGGGGGAGGAGATACGCAGTATTTT. It translates to CASSLRGGGDTQYF. The full variable domain, in which reference TRBV13 and TRBJ2-3 provide the parts outside the CDR3, is AAGVIQSPRHLIKEKRETATLKCYPIPRHDTVYWYQQGPGQDPQFLISFYEKMQSDKGSIPDRFSAQQFSDYHSELNMSSLELGDSALYFCASSLRGGGDTQYFGPGTRLTVL.

This clone was observed a single time. The V and J genes are TRBV5-1 and TRBJ2-5; 9 positions agree with TRBD2. Germline V gene lookup returns CDR1 SGHRS and CDR2 YFSETQ. This CDR3 has 14 residues. J lost 5 bases, V lost 5 bases, and 7 bases had no gene match. CDR3 residues: CASRLAGPDETQYF. In nucleotides, the CDR3 is TGCGCCAGCAGACTAGCGGGCCCCGACGAGACCCAGTACTTC.